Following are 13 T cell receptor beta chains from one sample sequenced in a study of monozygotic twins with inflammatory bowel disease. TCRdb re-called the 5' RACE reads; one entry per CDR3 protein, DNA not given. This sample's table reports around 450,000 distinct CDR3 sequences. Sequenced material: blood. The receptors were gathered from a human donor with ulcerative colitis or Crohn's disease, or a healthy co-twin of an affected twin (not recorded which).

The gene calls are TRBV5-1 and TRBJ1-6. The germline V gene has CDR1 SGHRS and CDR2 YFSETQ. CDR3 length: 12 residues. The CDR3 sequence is CASSLDDSPLHF.

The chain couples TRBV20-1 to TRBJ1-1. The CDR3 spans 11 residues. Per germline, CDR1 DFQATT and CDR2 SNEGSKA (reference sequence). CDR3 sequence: CSAQPHTEAFF.

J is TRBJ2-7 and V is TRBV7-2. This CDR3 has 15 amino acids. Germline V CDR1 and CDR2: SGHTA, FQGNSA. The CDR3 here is CASSLASTSSYEQYF.

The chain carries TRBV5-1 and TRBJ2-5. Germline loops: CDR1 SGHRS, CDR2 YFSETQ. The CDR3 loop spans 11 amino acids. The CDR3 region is CASSYQETQYF.

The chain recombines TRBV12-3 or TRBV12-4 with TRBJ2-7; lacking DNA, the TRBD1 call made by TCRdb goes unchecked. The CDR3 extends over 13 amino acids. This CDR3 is CASSRTEPYEQYF.

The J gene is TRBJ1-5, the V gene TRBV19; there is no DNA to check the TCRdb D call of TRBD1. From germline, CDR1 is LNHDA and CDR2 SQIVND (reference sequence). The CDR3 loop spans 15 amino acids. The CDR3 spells CASCTGGNSNQPQHF.

CDR3 region: CASSPPNRYNEKLFF. The chain recombines TRBV18 with TRBJ1-4. Germline loops: CDR1 KGHSH, CDR2 LQKENI. This CDR3 is built from 15 residues.

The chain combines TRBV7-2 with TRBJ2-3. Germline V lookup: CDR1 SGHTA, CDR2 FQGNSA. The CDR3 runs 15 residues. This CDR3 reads CATAAVGSYTDTQYF.

The chain's CDR3 is CASSFFGELFF. The chain combines TRBV4-1 with TRBJ2-2. CDR1 is MGHRA, CDR2 YSYEKL, per germline. The CDR3 consists of 11 residues.

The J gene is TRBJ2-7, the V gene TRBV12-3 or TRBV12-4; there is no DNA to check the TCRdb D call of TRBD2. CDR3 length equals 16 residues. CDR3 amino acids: CASSLASVGQGHEQYF.

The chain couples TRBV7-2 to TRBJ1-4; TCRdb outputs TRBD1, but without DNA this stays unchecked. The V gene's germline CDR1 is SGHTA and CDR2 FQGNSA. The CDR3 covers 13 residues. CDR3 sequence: CASSLPAGAKLFF.

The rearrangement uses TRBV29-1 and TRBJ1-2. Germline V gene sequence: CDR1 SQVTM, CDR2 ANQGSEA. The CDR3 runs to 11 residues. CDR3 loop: CSVVGEEGYTF.

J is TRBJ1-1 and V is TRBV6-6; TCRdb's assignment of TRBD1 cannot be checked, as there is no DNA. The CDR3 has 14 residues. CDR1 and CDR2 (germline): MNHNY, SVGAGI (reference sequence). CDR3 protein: CASSYGTGGKSAFF.